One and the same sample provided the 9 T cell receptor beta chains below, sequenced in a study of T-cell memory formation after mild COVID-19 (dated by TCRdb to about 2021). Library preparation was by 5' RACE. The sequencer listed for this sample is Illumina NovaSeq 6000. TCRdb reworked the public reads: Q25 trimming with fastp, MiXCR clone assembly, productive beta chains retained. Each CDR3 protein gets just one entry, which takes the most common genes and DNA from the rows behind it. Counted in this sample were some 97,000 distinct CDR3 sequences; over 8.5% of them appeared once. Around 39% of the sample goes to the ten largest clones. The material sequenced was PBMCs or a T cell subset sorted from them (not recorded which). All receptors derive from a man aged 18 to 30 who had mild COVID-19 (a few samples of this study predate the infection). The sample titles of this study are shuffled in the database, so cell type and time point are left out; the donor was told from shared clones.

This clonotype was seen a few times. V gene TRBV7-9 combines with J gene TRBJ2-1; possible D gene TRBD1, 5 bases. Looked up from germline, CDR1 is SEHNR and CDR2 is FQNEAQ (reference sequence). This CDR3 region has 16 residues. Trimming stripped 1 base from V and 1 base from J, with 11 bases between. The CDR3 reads CASSLVGRVSYNEQFF. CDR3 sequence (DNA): TGTGCCAGCAGCTTAGTGGGCAGGGTTTCCTACAATGAGCAGTTCTTC.

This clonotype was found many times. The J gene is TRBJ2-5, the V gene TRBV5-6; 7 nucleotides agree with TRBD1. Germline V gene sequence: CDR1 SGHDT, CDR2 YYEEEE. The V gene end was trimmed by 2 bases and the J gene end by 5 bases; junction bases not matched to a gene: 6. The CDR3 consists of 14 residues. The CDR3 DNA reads TGTGCCAGCAGCTTTGAGGGGGCATGGGAGACCCAGTACTTC. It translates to CASSFEGAWETQYF. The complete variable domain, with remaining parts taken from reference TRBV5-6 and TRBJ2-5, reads DAGVTQSPTHLIKTRGQQVTLRCSPKSGHDTVSWYQQALGQGPQFIFQYYEEEERQRGNFPDRFSGHQFPNYSSELNVNALLLGDSALYLCASSFEGAWETQYFGPGTRLLVL.

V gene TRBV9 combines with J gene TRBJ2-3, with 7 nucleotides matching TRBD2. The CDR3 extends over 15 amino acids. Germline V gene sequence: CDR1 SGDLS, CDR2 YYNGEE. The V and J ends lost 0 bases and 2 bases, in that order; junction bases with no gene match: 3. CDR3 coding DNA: TGTGCCAGCAGCGTAGTGGGGGGGTCCACAGATACGCAGTATTTT. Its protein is CASSVVGGSTDTQYF.

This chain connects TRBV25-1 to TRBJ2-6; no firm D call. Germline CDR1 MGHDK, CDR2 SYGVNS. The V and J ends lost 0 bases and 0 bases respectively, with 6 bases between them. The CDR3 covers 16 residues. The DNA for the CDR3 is TGTGCCAGCAGTGAATATGAAAGCTCTGGGGCCAACGTCCTGACTTTC. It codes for CASSEYESSGANVLTF. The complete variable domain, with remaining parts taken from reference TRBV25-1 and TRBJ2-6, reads EADIYQTPRYLVIGTGKKITLECSQTMGHDKMYWYQQDPGMELHLIHYSYGVNSTEKGDLSSESTVSRIRTEHFPLTLESARPSHTSQYLCASSEYESSGANVLTFGAGSRLTVL.

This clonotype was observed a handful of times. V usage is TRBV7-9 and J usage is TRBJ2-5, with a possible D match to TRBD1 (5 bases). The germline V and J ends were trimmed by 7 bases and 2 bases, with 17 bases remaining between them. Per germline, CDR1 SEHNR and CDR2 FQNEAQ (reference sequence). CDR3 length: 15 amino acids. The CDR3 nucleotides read TGTGCCAGCACCCCCAGGGCAGTTACTCAAGAGACCCAGTACTTC. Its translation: CASTPRAVTQETQYF.

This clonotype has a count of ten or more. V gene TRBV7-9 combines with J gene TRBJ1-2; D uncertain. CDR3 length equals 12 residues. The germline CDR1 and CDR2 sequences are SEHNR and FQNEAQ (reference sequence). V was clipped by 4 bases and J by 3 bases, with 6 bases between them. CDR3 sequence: CASSSADYGYTF. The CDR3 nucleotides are TGTGCCAGCAGCTCGGCGGACTATGGCTACACCTTC.

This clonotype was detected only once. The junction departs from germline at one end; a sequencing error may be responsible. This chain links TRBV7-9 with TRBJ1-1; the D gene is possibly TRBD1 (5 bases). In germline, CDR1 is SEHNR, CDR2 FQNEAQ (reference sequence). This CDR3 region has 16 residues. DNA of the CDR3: TGTGACAGCACCGGGACCCCAGGGCAGGGAGAGACTGAAGCTTTCTTT. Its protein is CDSTGTPGQGETEAFF.

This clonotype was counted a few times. CDR3 amino acids: CASSLIGVGNEKLFF. In DNA, the CDR3 is TGTGCCAGCAGCTTAATCGGGGTGGGGAATGAAAAACTGTTTTTT. This chain uses TRBV7-2 with TRBJ1-4; D not resolved. V gave up 2 bases and J gave up 5 bases, with 12 bases separating them. Germline values: CDR1 SGHTA, CDR2 FQGNSA. This CDR3 spans 15 amino acids. Full variable domain (missing parts from reference TRBV7-2 and TRBJ1-4): GAGVSQSPSNKVTEKGKDVELRCDPISGHTALYWYRQSLGQGLEFLIYFQGNSAPDKSGLPSDRFSAERTGGSVSTLTIQRTQQEDSAVYLCASSLIGVGNEKLFFGSGTQLSVL.

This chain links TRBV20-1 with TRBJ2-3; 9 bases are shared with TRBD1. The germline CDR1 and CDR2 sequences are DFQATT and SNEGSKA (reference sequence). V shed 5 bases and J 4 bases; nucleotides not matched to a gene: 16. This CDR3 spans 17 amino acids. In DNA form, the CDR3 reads TGCAGTGCTTCCTTACAGGGGGCGACGAGCATCGCAGATACGCAGTATTTT. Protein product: CSASLQGATSIADTQYF.